This T cell receptor (beta chain) was documented in a study of T-cell memory formation after mild COVID-19. Study-wide results and limits: Later expanders leaned CD4+, whereas day 15 to 85 contracting clones were balanced CD4/CD8. Clones that contracted clustered mainly in CM and EM if CD4+ and in EMRA if CD8+.

TCR alpha and TCR beta cDNA libraries with sample barcodes and UMIs came from 5'RACE using constant-segment primers. TCRdb analysed the 5' RACE reads with MiXCR anew, one entry per CDR3 protein. This table holds hundreds of thousands of distinct CDR3 sequences, just under 20% found once. In the case of this clonotype: The antigen remains undetermined.

The TCR sequence derives from a man younger than 30 who had mild COVID-19 (a few samples of this study predate the infection). Cell type and time point are not known. Input material: PBMCs or a T cell subset sorted from them (not recorded which).

CDR3 nucleotides: TGTGCCAGCAGCTTATCTTCAGGGGTGAACACTGAAGCTTTCTTT. As protein: CASSLSSGVNTEAFF. This chain uses TRBV7-8 with TRBJ1-1, with D possibly being TRBD1 (6 bases). Trimming removed 2 bases from V and 0 bases from J, with 10 bases in between. CDR1 and CDR2 from the germline V gene are SGHVS and FQNEAQ. The CDR3 contains 15 residues. The full variable domain, with the rest looked up from reference TRBV7-8 and TRBJ1-1, is GAGVSQSPRYKVAKRGQDVALRCDPISGHVSLFWYQQALGQGPEFLTYFQNEAQLDKSGLPSDRFFAERPEGSVSTLKIQRTQQEDSAVYLCASSLSSGVNTEAFFGQGTRLTVV.